The entry below describes one T cell receptor beta chain. The antigen is undetermined. The sample is drawn from a study of cytomegalovirus exposure and HLA in healthy donors. Study context: As released early, the data held 65 million to 90 million unique TCRs from HLA-typed donors.

Whole-study results and caveats: Researchers reportedly found TCR beta sequences accurately predicted most subjects' HLA-A and HLA-B alleles. Under in vitro conditions, three CMV-associated chains were confirmed as specific for CMV antigens. Several of the most significant clusters appeared, in a later analysis, to be linked to common viral pathogens.

The CDR3 has 15 amino acids. With 4 bases removed from V and 1 base from J, the gap between germline ends came to 12 bases. In germline, CDR1 is LNHNV, CDR2 YYDKDF (reference sequence). The PCR had 60 Vbeta and 13 Jbeta primers. The repertoire was sequenced with immunoSEQ multiplex PCR; TCRdb's copy has only in-frame clones and lacks some. Of 100,000 to 150,000 clones in the sample, around 69% were seen once. The specimen sequenced was PBMCs. This receptor was taken from a human donor in good health. The chain uses TRBV15 and TRBJ2-3; the D gene is possibly TRBD2 (6 bases). CDR3 nucleotides: TGTGCCACCAGCATGGGCGGAGGGCGCACAGATACGCAGTATTTT. It specifies CATSMGGGRTDTQYF.